The following is a T cell receptor (beta chain) sequence with its context. This clone has just a few counts. The antigen it recognizes is unknown. No quality values exist for individual bases; no much larger clone is one base distant. The immunoSEQ Assay, a bias-controlled multiplex PCR, was used to amplify TCRbeta CDR3 regions from genomic DNA. In the paper's pipeline: Within the assay, amplification of reference gene primers was used to estimate how many nucleated cells each sample contained. To quantify the absolute abundance of each unique TCRbeta CDR3 rearrangement, sequence reads were collapsed and filtered. Productive Simpson clonality was computed per sample as the square root of Simpson's diversity index over productive rearrangements. TCRdb obtained this table from immuneACCESS and retained in-frame rearrangements with V and J assigned. These tables miss some clones; where compared with another copy, unresolved V genes account for less than half of the shortfall, and the remainder is unexplained. V and J calls and clone size follow that table, whereas D and trimming were derived from the DNA. This sample holds approximately 150,000 clones; around 82% were observed only once. Under 13% of the sample lies in the top ten.

Each collaborating institution followed its own protocols to collect whole blood in K2EDTA tubes. For TCRbeta analysis, collaborators shipped samples as frozen whole blood, isolated PBMCs, or DNA extracted from either of those sample types. The data belong to a study of blood T cell repertoires in COVID-19 (dated by TCRdb to the early 2020s). General notes on the study: Collaborator samples came from the United States, Italy and Spain and covered acute and convalescent phases of COVID-19. Deeply sampled blood TCRbeta repertoires from subjects exposed to, actively infected with, or recovered from COVID-19 were included in the dataset. The sample metadata nearly always contained a de-identified subject ID, COVID-19 status, age in years and sex. Where available, HLA class I and class II types were obtained from metadata supplied by the sample provider rather than from assay-based typing. Samples were obtained from the ongoing ImmuneRACE study (first 160 participants) and from 1,000 to 1,500 subjects provided by 6 global collaborators. The prospective study material was composed of cDNA or gDNA derived from T cells, B-cell-depleted T cells, or PBMCs. The repertoires were released in a freely available public database meant as a resource for research on the immune response to SARS-CoV-2. Broader findings and caveats from the paper: The quantity of clinical and demographic metadata differed by source and by participant and was supplied without curation.

The CDR1 and CDR2 encoded by the germline V gene are LGHNT and FRNRAP. The junction carries 10 bases between V and J, which are trimmed by 2 bases and 2 bases respectively. From the cysteine through the phenylalanine, the CDR3 covers 15 amino acids. This entry keeps only the CDR3 DNA: 45 bases, framed from base 1. The TCR sequence derives from a man aged 70 or older with active or convalescent COVID-19. Sequenced input: peripheral blood. This chain joins TRBV12-5 to TRBJ1-5; perhaps TRBD1 is the D gene, with 5 bases matching. The CDR3: CASGLIGHGNQPQHF. The DNA is as follows: TGTGCTAGTGGTTTGATAGGACACGGCAATCAGCCCCAGCATTTT.